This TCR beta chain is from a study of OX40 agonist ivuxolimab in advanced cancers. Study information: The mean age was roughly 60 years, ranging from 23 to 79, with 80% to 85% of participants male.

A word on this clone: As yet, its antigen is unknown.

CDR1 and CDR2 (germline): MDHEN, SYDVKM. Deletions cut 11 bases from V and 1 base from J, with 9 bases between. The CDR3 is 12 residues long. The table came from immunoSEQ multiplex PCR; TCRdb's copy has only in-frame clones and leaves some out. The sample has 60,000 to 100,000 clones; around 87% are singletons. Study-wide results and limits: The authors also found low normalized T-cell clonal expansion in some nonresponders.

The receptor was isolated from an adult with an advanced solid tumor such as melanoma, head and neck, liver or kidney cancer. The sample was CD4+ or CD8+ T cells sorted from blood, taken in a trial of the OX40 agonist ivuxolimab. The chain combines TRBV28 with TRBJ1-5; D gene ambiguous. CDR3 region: CASHPSNQPQHF. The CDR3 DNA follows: TGTGCCTCGCACCCCAGCAATCAGCCCCAGCATTTT.